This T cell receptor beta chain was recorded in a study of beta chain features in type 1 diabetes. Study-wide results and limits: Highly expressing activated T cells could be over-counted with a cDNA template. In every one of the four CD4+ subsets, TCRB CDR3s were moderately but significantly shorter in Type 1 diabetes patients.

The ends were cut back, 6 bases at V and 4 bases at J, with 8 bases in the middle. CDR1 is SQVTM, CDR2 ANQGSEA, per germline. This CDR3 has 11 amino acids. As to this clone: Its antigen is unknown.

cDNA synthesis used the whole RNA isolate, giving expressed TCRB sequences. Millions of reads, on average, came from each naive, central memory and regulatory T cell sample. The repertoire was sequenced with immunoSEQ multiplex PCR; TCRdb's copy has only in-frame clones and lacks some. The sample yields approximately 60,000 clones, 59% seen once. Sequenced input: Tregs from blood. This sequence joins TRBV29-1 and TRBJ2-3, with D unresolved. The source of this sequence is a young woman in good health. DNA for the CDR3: TGCAGCGTCTCTATCTCAGATACGCAGTATTTT. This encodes CSVSISDTQYF.